The clone carrying this T cell receptor beta chain was recorded a few times. Its antigen is unknown. The sample comes from a study of yellow fever vaccine responses in identical twins. Study-level points and caveats: A vaccine T cell response that seemed partly convergent and partly personalized was reported in twins.

The germline CDR1 and CDR2 sequences are LNHDA and SQIVND (reference sequence). CDR3 size: 12 residues. With 10 bases removed from V and 9 bases from J, the gap between germline ends came to 16 bases. TCRdb used MiXCR to reprocess the RT-PCR reads, holding one entry per CDR3 protein. The data contain approximately 32,000 distinct CDR3 sequences, about three fifths of them seen just once; the ten biggest clones take up roughly 5%. The clonotype was recovered from a woman under 30 who received the yellow fever vaccine. Material: T cells from blood (PBMCs), unsorted or a sorted subset (not recorded which), obtained before or after yellow fever vaccination (not recorded which). The chain combines TRBV19 with TRBJ2-1, with D maybe TRBD2 (6 bases). CDR3 DNA sequence: TGTGCCACAATCGGGGAGGATGGTGAGCAGTTCTTC. Protein: CATIGEDGEQFF.